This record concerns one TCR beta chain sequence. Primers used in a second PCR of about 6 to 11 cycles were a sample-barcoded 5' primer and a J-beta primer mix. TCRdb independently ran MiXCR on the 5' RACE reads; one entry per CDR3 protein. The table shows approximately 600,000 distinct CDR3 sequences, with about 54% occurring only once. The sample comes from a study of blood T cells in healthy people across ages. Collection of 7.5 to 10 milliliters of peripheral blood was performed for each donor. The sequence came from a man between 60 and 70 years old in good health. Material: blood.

DNA of the CDR3: TGTGCCATCAGTGGAGGGACAGGGACCTACGAGCAGTACTTC. Protein product: CAISGGTGTYEQYF. V is TRBV10-3 and J is TRBJ2-7, with 9 bases lining up with TRBD1. Germline assignment: CDR1 ENHRY and CDR2 SYGVKD. The CDR3 is 14 residues long. The junction had 3 bases not matched to a gene; V was cut back by 4 bases and J by 2 bases.